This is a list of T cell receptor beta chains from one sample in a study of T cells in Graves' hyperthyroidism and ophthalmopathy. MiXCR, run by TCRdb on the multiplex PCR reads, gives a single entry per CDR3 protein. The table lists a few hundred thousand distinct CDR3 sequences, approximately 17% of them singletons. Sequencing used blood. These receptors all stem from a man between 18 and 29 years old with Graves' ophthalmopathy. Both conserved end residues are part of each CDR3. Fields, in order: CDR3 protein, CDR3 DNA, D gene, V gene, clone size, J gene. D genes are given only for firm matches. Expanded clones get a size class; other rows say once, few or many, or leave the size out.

CASSMTVNYEQYF	TGTGCCAGTAGTATGACAGTGAACTACGAGCAGTACTTC	-	TRBV19	few	TRBJ2-7
CASKPGQTGEKLFF	TGCGCCAGCAAACCGGGACAGACAGGAGAAAAACTGTTTTTT	TRBD1	TRBV5-1	few	TRBJ1-4
CAISDPGSDQPQHF	TGTGCCATCAGTGACCCAGGGTCAGATCAGCCCCAGCATTTT	-	TRBV10-3	-	TRBJ1-5
CATSDRDGNYGYTF	TGTGCCACCAGTGATCGGGACGGAAACTATGGCTACACCTTC	-	TRBV24-1	many	TRBJ1-2
CASSSTGKGGYTF	TGTGCCAGCAGCTCGACAGGGAAGGGTGGCTACACCTTC	TRBD1	TRBV7-9	many	TRBJ1-2
CASSFAGMTEAFF	TGTGCCAGCAGCTTTGCGGGGATGACTGAAGCTTTCTTT	-	TRBV5-6	-	TRBJ1-1
CASSLPGASNEKLFF	TGCGCCAGCAGCTTGCCGGGGGCCTCTAATGAAAAACTGTTTTTT	-	TRBV5-1	many	TRBJ1-4
CASSLTRQGPKTQYF	TGTGCCAGCAGTCTAACCAGACAGGGACCAAAGACCCAGTACTTC	TRBD1	TRBV6-1	few	TRBJ2-5
CASSIQGGHQPQHF	TGTGCCAGTAGTATACAGGGCGGTCATCAGCCCCAGCATTTT	-	TRBV19	-	TRBJ1-5
CASSQGAGQGHEQYF	TGTGCCAGCAGCCAAGGGGCGGGACAGGGCCACGAGCAGTACTTC	TRBD1	TRBV11-2	-	TRBJ2-7
CASSVMKQGARNEQFF	TGTGCCAGCAGTGTAATGAAACAGGGGGCACGCAATGAGCAGTTCTTC	TRBD1	TRBV2	many	TRBJ2-1
CASSLGTIPEETQYF	TGTGCCAGCAGCCTGGGGACTATCCCCGAAGAGACCCAGTACTTC	TRBD2	TRBV3-1	many	TRBJ2-5
CSATGTGELFF	TGCAGTGCAACGGGGACCGGGGAGCTGTTTTTT	-	TRBV20-1	many	TRBJ2-2
CASSQVTGSNQPQHF	TGCGCCAGCAGCCAAGTCACAGGGTCCAATCAGCCCCAGCATTTT	-	TRBV4-1	many	TRBJ1-5
CASFPGGDSRTGELFF	TGTGCCAGTTTCCCTGGGGGGGATAGCCGCACCGGGGAGCTGTTTTTT	TRBD2	TRBV6-4	few	TRBJ2-2
CASTTGTGSYEQYF	TGTGCCAGCACCACCGGGACAGGGTCCTACGAGCAGTACTTC	TRBD1	TRBV28	few	TRBJ2-7
CSVEGQGQGEQFF	TGCAGCGTTGAGGGACAGGGGCAGGGTGAGCAGTTCTTC	TRBD1	TRBV29-1	-	TRBJ2-1
CASSLGQGSTGELFF	TGCGCCAGCAGCTTGGGACAGGGGAGCACCGGGGAGCTGTTTTTT	TRBD1	TRBV5-1	-	TRBJ2-2
CASSHRGVEETQYF	TGTGCCAGCTCACACCGGGGGGTGGAAGAGACCCAGTACTTC	TRBD2	TRBV18	few	TRBJ2-5
CACSLAVLSGNTIYF	TGTGCCTGCAGTTTAGCCGTCCTATCTGGAAACACCATATATTTT	-	TRBV12-3/TRBV12-4	-	TRBJ1-3
CASSPPGRSVNEQFF	TGCGCCAGCAGCCCACCGGGACGGAGTGTGAATGAGCAGTTCTTC	-	TRBV5-1	-	TRBJ2-1
CASSPTRLAGAYNEQFF	TGTGCCAGCAGTCCCACTAGACTAGCGGGAGCCTACAATGAGCAGTTCTTC	TRBD2	TRBV2	-	TRBJ2-1